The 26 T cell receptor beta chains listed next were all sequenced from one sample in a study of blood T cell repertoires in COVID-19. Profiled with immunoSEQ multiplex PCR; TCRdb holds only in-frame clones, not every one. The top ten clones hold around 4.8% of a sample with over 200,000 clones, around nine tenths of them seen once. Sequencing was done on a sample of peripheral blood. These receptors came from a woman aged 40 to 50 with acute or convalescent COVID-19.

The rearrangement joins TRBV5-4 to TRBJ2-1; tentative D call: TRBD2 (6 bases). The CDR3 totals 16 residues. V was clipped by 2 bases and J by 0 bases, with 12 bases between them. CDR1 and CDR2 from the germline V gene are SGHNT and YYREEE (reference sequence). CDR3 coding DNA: TGTGCCAGCAGCTTAGGAGGGCTCAGCTCCTACAATGAGCAGTTCTTC. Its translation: CASSLGGLSSYNEQFF.

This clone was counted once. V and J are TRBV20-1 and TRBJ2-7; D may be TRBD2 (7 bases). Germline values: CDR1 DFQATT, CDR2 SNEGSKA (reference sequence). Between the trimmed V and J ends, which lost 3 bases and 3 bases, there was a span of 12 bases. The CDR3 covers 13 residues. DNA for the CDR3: TGCAGTGCTAGTAAAGGGGGGGACTACGAGCAGTACGTC. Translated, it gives CSASKGGDYEQYV.

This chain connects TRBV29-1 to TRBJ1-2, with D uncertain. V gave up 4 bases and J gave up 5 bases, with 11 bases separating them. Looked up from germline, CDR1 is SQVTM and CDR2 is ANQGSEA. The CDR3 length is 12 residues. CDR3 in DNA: TGCAGCGTTGCGGGAATTGGTTATGGCTACACCTTC. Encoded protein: CSVAGIGYGYTF.

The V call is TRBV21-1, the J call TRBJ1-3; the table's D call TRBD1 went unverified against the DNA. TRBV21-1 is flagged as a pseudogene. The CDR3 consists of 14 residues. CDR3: CASSRQRTGNTIYF. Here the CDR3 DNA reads TGTGCCAGCAGCCGACAGAGGACTGGAAACACCATATATTTT.

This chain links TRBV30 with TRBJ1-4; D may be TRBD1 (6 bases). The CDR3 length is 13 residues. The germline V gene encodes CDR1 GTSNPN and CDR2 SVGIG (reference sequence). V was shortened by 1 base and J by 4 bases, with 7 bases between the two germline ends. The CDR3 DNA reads TGTGCCTGGAGTGCAGGGGTTAATGAAAAACTGTTTTTT. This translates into CAWSAGVNEKLFF.

The CDR3 here is CASSQVGTSGGTYQETQYF. CDR3 DNA: TGTGCCAGCAGCCAAGTTGGGACTAGCGGGGGGACGTACCAAGAGACCCAGTACTTC. The J gene is TRBJ2-5, the V gene TRBV3-1 (or the pseudogene TRBV3-2), with 15 bases that match TRBD2. Germline CDR1 LGHDT, CDR2 YNNKEL (reference sequence). The CDR3 covers 19 residues. The V and J ends lost 1 base and 0 bases, in that order; junction bases with no gene match: 6.

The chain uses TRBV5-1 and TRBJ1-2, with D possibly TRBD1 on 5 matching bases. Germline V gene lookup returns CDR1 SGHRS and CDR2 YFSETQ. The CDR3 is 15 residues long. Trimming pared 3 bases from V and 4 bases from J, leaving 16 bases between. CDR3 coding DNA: TGCGCCAGCAGCTCGGCAGGGCAAGGGTTCTATGGCTACACCTTC. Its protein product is CASSSAGQGFYGYTF.

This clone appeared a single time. The CDR3 is CASSPSGGIYNEQFF. DNA for the CDR3: TGTGCCAGCAGCCCGAGCGGGGGGATCTACAATGAGCAGTTCTTC. This sequence joins TRBV7-6 and TRBJ2-1; TRBD2 agrees at 9 bases. This CDR3 is built from 15 residues. Germline V gene data show CDR1 as SGHVS and CDR2 as FNYEAQ. V dropped 5 bases and J dropped 3; count of bases not matched to a gene: 5.

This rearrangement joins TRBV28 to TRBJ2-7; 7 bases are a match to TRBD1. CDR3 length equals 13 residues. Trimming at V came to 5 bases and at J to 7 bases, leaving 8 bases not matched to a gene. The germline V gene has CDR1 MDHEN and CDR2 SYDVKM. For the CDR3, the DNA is TGTGCCAGCAGTAAACAGGGGCCGCGGGAGCAGTACGTC. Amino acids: CASSKQGPREQYV.

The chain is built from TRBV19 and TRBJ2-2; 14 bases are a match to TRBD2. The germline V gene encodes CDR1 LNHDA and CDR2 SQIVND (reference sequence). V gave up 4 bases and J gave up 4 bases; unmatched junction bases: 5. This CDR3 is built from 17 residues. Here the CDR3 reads CASSTAGLAGGTGELFF. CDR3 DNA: TGTGCCAGTAGTACTGCCGGACTAGCGGGGGGCACCGGGGAGCTGTTTTTT.

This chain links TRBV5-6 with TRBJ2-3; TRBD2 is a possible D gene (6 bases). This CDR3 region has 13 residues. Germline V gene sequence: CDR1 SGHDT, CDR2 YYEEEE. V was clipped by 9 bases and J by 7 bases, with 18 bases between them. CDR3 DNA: TGTGCCACGGGGGTTCTGCCGTCGAATACGCAGTATTTT. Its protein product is CATGVLPSNTQYF.

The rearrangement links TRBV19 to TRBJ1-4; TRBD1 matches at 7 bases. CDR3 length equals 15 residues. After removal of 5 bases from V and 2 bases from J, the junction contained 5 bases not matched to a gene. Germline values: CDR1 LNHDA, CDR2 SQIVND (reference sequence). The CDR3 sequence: CASSDRVLTNEKLFF. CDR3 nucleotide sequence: TGTGCCAGTAGTGACAGGGTTTTGACTAATGAAAAACTGTTTTTT.

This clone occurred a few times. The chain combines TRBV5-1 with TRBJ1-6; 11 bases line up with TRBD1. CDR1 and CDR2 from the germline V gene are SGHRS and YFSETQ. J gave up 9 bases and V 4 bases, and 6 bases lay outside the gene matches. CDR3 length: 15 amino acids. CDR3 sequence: CASSNGTGGLSPLHF. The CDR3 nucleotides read TGCGCCAGCAGCAACGGGACAGGGGGTCTTTCACCCCTCCACTTT.

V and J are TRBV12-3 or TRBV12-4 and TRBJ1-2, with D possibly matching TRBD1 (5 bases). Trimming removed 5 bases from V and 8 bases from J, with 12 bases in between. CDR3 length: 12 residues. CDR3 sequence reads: CASSPGVWGYTF. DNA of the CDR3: TGTGCCAGCAGTCCGGGGGTTTGGGGCTACACCTTC.

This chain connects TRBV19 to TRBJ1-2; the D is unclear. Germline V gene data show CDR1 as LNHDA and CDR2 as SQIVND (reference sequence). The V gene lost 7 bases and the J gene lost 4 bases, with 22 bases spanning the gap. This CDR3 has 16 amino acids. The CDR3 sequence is CASKRTDYSSGYGYTF. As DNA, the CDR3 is TGTGCCAGTAAGAGAACAGATTATTCATCTGGCTATGGCTACACCTTC.

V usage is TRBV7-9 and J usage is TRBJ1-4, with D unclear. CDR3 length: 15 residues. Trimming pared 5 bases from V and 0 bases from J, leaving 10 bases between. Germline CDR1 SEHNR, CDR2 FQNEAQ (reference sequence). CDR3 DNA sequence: TGTGCCAGCAGCCGCCGACAAGCAACTAATGAAAAACTGTTTTTT. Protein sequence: CASSRRQATNEKLFF.

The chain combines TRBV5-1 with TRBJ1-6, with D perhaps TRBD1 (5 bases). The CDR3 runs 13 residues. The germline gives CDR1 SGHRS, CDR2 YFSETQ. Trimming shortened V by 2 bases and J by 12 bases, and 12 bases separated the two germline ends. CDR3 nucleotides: TGCGCCAGCAGCTTCTTACAGGCCCAACCCCTCCACTTT. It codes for CASSFLQAQPLHF.

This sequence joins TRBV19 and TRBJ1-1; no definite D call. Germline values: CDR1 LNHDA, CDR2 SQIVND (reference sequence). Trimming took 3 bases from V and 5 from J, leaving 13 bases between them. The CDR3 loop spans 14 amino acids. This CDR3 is CASSMRRGRTEAFF. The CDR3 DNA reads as TGTGCCAGTAGTATGAGGAGAGGAAGAACTGAAGCTTTCTTT.

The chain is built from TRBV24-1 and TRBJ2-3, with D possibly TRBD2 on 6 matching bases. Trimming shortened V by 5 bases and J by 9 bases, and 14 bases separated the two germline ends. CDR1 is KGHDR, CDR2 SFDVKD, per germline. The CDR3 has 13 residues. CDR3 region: CATSATGGGTQYF. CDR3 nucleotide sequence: TGTGCCACCAGTGCTACAGGTGGGGGGACGCAGTATTTT.

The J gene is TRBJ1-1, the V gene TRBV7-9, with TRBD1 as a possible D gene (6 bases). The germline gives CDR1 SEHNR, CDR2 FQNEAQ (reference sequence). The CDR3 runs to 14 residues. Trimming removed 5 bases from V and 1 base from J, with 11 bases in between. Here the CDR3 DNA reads TGTGCCAGCAGCCCCCAGGGGAGGAACACTGAAGCTTTCTTT. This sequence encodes CASSPQGRNTEAFF. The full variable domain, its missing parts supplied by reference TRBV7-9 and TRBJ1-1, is DTGVSQNPRHKITKRGQNVTFRCDPISEHNRLYWYRQTLGQGPEFLTYFQNEAQLEKSRLLSDRFSAERPKGSFSTLEIQRTEQGDSAMYLCASSPQGRNTEAFFGQGTRLTVV.

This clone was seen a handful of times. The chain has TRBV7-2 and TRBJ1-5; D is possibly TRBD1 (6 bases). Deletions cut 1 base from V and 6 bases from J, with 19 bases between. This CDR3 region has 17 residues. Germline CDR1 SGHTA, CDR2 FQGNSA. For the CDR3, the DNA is TGTGCCAGCAGCTTAGGTTCGGCGGGGGGCGCGGGTCAGCCCCAGCATTTT. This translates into CASSLGSAGGAGQPQHF.

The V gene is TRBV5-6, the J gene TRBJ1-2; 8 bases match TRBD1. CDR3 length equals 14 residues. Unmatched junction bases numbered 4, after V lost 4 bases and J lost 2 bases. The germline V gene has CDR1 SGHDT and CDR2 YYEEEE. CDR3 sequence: CASSPGQGNYGYTF. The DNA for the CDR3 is TGTGCCAGCAGCCCCGGACAGGGCAACTATGGCTACACCTTC.

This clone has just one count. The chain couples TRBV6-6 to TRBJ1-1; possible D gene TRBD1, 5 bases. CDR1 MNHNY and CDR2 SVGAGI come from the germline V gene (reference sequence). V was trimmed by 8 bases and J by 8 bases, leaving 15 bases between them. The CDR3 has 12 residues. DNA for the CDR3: TGTGCCAGCGGCCATCAGGGTGTCGAAGCTTTCTTT. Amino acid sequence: CASGHQGVEAFF.

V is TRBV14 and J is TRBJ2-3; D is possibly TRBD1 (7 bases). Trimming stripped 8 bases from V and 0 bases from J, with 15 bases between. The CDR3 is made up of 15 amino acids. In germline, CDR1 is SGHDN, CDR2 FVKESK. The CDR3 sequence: CASAEGAPSTDTQYF. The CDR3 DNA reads TGTGCCAGCGCGGAGGGGGCACCTAGCACAGATACGCAGTATTTT.

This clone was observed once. CDR3 region: CASSLSRDRDETQYF. The CDR3 DNA sequence: TGTGCCAGCAGCCTCAGCCGGGACAGGGATGAGACCCAGTACTTC. The chain couples TRBV3-1 (or the pseudogene TRBV3-2) to TRBJ2-5; 9 nucleotides line up with TRBD1. CDR3 length: 15 residues. V shed 4 bases and J 5 bases; nucleotides not matched to a gene: 8. CDR1 and CDR2 (germline): LGHDT, YNNKEL (reference sequence).

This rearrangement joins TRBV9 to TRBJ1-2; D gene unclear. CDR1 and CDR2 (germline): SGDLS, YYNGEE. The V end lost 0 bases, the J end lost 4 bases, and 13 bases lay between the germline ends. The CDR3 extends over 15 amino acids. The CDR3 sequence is CASSVGSATTYGYTF. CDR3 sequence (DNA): TGTGCCAGCAGCGTAGGATCTGCCACTACCTATGGCTACACCTTC.